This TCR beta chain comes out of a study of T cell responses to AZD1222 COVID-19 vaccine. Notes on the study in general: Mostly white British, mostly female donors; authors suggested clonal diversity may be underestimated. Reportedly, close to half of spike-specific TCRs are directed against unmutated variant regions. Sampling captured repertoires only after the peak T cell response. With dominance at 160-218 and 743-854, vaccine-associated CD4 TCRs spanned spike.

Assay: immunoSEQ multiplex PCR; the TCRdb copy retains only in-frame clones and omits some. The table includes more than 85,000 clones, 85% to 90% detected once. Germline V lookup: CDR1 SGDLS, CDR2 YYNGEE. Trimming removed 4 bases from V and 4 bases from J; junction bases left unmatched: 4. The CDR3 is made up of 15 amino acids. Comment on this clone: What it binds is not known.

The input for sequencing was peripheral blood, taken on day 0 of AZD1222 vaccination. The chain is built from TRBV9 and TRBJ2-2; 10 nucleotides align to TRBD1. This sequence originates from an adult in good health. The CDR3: CASSRTGGITGELFF. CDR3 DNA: TGTGCCAGCAGCCGGACAGGGGGGATCACCGGGGAGCTGTTTTTT.